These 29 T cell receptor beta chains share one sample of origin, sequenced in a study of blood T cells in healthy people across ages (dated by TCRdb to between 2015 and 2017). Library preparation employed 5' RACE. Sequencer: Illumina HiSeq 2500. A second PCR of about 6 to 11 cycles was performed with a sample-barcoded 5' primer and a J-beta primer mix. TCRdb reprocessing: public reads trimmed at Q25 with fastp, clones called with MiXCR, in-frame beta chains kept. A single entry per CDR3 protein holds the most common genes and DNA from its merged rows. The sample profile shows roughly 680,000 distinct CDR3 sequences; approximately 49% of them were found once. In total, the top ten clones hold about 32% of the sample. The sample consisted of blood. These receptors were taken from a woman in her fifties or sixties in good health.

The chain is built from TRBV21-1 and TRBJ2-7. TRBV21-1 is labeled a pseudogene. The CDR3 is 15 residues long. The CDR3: CASSTKRELGYEQYF. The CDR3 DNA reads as TGTGCCAGCAGCACGAAGCGGGAGCTCGGATACGAGCAGTACTTC.

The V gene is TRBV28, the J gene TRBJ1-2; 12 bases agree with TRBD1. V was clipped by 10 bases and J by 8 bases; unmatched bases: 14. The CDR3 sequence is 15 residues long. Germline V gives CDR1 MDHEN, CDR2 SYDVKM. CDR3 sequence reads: CANEIPGQGARGYTF. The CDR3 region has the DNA TGTGCCAACGAAATCCCGGGACAGGGGGCGAGGGGCTACACCTTC.

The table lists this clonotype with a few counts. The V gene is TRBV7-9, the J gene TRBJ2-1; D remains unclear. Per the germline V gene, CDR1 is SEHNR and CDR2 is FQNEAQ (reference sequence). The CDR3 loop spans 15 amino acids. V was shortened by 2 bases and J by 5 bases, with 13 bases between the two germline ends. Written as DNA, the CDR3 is TGTGCCAGCAGCTTACGTGGAATGGCCGACAATGAGCAGTTCTTC. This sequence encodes CASSLRGMADNEQFF.

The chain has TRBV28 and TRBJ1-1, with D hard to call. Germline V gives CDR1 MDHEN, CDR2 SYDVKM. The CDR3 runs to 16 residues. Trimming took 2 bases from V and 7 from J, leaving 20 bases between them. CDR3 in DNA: TGTGCCAGCAGTTTAGCGGAAGAAGATACGAAACTTGAAGCTTTCTTT. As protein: CASSLAEEDTKLEAFF.

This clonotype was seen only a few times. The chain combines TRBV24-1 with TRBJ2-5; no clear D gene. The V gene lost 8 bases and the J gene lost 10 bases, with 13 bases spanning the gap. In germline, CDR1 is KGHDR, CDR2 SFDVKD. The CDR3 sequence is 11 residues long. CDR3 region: CATINSPHQYF. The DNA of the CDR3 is TGTGCCACCATCAACAGCCCCCACCAGTACTTC.

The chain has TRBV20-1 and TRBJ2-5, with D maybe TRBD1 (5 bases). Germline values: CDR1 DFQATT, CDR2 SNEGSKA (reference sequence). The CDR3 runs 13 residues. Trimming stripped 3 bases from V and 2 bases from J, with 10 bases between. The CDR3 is CSARDILQETQYF. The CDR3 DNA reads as TGCAGTGCTAGGGACATCCTTCAAGAGACCCAGTACTTC.

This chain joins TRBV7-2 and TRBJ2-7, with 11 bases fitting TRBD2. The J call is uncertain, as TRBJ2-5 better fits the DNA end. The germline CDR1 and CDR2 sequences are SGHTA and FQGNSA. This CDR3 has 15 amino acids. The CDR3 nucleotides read TGTGCCAGCAGCGCACTAGCGGGAGCGATTGAGACCCAGTACTTC. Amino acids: CASSALAGAIETQYF.

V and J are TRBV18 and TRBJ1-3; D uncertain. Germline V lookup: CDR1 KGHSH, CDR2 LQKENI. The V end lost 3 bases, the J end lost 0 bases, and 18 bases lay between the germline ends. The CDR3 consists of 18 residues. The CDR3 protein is CASSPMVNWLSSGNTIYF. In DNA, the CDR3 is TGTGCCAGCTCACCCATGGTAAATTGGCTGTCCTCTGGAAACACCATATATTTT.

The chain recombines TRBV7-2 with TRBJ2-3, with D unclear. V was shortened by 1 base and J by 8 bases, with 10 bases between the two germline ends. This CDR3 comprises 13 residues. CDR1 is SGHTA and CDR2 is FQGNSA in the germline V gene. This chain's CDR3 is CASSLDVRRTQYF. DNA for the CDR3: TGTGCCAGCAGCTTAGATGTTCGTCGTACGCAGTATTTT. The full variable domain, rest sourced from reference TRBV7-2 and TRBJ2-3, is GAGVSQSPSNKVTEKGKDVELRCDPISGHTALYWYRQSLGQGLEFLIYFQGNSAPDKSGLPSDRFSAERTGGSVSTLTIQRTQQEDSAVYLCASSLDVRRTQYFGPGTRLTVL.

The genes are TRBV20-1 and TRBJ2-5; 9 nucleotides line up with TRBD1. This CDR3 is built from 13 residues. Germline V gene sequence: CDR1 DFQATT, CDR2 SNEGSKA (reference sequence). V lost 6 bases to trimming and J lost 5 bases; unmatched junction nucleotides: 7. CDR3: CSAWGQGGETQYF. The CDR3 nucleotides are TGCAGTGCATGGGGACAGGGCGGGGAGACCCAGTACTTC.

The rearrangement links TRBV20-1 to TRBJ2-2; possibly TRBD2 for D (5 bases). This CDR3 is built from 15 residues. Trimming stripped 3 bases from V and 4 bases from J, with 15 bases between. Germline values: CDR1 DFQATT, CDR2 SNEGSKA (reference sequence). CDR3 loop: CSASHRTRGTGELFF. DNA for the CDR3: TGCAGTGCTAGCCACAGAACTCGGGGCACCGGGGAGCTGTTTTTT.

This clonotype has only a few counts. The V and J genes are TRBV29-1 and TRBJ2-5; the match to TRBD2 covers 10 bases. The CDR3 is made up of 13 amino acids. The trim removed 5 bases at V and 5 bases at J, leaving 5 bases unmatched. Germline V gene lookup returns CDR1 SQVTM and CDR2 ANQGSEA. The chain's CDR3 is CSVRLAGGETQYF. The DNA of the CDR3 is TGCAGCGTTCGACTAGCGGGTGGTGAGACCCAGTACTTC.

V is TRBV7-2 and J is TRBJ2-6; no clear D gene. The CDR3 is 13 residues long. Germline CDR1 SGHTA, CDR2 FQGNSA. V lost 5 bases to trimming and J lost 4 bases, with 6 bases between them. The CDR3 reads CASSVNGANVLTF. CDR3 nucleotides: TGTGCCAGCAGCGTCAACGGGGCCAACGTCCTGACTTTC. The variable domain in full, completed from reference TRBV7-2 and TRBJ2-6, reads GAGVSQSPSNKVTEKGKDVELRCDPISGHTALYWYRQSLGQGLEFLIYFQGNSAPDKSGLPSDRFSAERTGGSVSTLTIQRTQQEDSAVYLCASSVNGANVLTFGAGSRLTVL.

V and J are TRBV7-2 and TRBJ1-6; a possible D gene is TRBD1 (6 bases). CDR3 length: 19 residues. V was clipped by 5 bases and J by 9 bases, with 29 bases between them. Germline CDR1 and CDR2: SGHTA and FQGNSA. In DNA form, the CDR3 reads TGTGCCAGCAGCACCGACCCCCCACACCCCACAGGGCGGGGTTCACCCCTCCACTTT. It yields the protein CASSTDPPHPTGRGSPLHF.

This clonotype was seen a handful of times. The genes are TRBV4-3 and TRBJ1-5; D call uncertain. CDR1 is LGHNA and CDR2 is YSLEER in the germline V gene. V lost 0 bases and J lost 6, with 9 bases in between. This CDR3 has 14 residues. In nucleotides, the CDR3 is TGCGCCAGCAGCCAAGAGGTCGGGATTCAGCCCCAGCATTTT. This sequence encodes CASSQEVGIQPQHF.

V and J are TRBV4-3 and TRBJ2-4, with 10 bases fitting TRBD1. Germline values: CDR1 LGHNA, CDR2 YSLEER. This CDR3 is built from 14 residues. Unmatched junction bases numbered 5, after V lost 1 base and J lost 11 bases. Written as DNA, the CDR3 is TGCGCCAGCAGCCAAGGCGCCGGGACAGGGGTTCAGTACTTC. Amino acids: CASSQGAGTGVQYF.

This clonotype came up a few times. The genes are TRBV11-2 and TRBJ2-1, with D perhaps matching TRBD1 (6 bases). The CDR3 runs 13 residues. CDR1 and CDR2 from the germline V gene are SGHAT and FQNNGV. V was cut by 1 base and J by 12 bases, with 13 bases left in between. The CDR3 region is CASSLGGRSRQFF. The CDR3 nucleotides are TGTGCCAGCAGCTTAGGGGGGCGTTCCCGGCAGTTCTTC.

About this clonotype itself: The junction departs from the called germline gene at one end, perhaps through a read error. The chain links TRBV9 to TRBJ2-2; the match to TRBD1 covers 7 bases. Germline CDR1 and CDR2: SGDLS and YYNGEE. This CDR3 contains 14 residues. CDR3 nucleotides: TGTGCCAGCAGCTCGACAGGGTTCACCGGGGAGATGTTTTTT. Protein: CASSSTGFTGEMFF.

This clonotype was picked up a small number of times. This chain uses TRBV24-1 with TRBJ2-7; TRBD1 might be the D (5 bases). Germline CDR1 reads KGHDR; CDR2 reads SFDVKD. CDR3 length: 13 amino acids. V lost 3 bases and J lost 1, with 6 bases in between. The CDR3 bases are TGTGCCACCAGTGATGGGGCGTCCTACGAGCAGTACTTC. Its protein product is CATSDGASYEQYF.

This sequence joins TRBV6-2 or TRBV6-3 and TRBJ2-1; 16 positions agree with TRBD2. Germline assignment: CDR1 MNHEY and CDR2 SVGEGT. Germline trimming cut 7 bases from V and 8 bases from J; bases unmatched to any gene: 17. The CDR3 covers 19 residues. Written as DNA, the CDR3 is TGTGCCAGCAACAACCACACCCAGCCGGGACTAGCGGGAGGGTATGAGCAGTTCTTC. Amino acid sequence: CASNNHTQPGLAGGYEQFF.

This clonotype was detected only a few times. CDR3 nucleotide sequence: TGTGCCAGCAGTCACGGGACCTTAAGTTCACCCCTCCACTTT. This codes for CASSHGTLSSPLHF. This chain joins TRBV12-3 or TRBV12-4 and TRBJ1-6; D might be TRBD1 (5 bases). The CDR3 loop spans 14 amino acids. V lost 5 bases and J 9 bases, leaving 14 bases between the germline ends.

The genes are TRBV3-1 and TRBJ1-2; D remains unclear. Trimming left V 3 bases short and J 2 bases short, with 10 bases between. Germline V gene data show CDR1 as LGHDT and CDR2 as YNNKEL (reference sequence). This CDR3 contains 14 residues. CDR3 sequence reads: CASSHRDLNYGYTF. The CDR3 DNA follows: TGTGCCAGCAGCCACCGGGATCTAAACTATGGCTACACCTTC.

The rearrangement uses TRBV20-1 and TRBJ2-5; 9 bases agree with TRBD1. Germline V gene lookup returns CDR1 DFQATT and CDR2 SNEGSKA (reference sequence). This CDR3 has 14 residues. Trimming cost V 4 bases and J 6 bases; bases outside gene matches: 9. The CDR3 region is CSANPPDRGKTQYF. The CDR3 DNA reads TGCAGTGCTAACCCCCCCGACAGGGGGAAGACCCAGTACTTC.

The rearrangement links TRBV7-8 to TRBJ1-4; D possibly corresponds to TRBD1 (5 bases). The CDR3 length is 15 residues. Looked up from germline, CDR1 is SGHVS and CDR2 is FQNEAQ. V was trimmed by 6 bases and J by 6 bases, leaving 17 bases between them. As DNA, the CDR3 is TGTGCCAGCAGGTCAGACTCCCCGGGGGATGAAAAACTGTTTTTT. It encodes CASRSDSPGDEKLFF.

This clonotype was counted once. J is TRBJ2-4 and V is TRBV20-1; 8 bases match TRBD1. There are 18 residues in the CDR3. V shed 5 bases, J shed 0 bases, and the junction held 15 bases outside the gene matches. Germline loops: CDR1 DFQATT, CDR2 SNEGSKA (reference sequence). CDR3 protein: CSASDRVGLGLAKNIQYF. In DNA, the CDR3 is TGCAGTGCTTCGGACAGGGTGGGATTGGGCTTAGCCAAAAACATTCAGTACTTC.

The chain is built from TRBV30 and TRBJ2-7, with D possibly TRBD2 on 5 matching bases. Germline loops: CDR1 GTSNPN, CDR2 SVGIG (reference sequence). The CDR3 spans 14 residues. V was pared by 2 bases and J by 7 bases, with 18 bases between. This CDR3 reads CAWSTTGFTGEQYF. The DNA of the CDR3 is TGTGCCTGGAGTACTACCGGGTTCACGGGAGAGCAGTACTTC.

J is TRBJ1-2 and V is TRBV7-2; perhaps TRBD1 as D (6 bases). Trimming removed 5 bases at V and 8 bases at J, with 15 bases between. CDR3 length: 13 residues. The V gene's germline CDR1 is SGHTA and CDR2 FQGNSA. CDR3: CASSQSTGFGYTF. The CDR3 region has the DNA TGTGCCAGCAGCCAATCCACAGGGTTCGGCTACACCTTC.

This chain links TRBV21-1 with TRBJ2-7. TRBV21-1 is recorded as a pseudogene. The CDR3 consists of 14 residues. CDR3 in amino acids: CASSKWTGTYEQYF. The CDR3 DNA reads TGTGCCAGCAGCAAATGGACCGGCACCTACGAGCAGTACTTC.

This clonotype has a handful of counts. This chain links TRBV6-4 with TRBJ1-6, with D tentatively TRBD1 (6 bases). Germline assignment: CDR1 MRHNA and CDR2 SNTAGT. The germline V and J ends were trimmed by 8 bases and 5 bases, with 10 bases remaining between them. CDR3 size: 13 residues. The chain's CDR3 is CASRDTDNSPLHF. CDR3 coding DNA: TGTGCCAGCCGGGACACTGATAATTCACCCCTCCACTTT.